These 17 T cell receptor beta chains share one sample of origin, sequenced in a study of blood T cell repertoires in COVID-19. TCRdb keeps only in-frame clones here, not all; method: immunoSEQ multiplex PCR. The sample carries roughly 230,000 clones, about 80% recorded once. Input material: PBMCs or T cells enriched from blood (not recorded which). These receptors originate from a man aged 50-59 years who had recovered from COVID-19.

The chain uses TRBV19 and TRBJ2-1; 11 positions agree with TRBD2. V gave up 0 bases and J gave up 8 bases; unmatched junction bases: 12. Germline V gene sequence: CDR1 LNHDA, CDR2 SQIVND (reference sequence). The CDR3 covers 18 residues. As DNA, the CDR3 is TGTGCCAGTAGTATAGATCCGGGGCTAGCGGGGGGCAGGGATGAGCAGTTCTTC. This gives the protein CASSIDPGLAGGRDEQFF.

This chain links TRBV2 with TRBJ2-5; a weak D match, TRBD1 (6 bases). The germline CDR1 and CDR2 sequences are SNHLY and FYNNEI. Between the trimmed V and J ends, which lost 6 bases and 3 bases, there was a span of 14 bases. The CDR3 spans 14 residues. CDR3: CASRGVRTEETQYF. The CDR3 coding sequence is TGTGCCAGCAGAGGCGTGAGGACAGAAGAGACCCAGTACTTC.

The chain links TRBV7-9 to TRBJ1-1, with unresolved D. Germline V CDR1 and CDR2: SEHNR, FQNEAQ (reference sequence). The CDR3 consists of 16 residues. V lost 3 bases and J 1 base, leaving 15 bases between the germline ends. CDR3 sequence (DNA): TGTGCCAGCAGCTTTAGTCATCTTACGAGGAACACTGAAGCTTTCTTT. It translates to CASSFSHLTRNTEAFF. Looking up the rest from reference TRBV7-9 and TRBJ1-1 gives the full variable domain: DTGVSQNPRHKITKRGQNVTFRCDPISEHNRLYWYRQTLGQGPEFLTYFQNEAQLEKSRLLSDRFSAERPKGSFSTLEIQRTEQGDSAMYLCASSFSHLTRNTEAFFGQGTRLTVV.

The CDR3 spells CASSVDTKNIQYF. Written as DNA, the CDR3 is TGTGCCAGCAGTGTTGACACCAAAAACATTCAGTACTTC. This chain joins TRBV2 and TRBJ2-4; D gene unclear. Germline CDR1 and CDR2: SNHLY and FYNNEI. V was cut by 4 bases and J by 2 bases, with 6 bases left in between. The CDR3 totals 13 residues.

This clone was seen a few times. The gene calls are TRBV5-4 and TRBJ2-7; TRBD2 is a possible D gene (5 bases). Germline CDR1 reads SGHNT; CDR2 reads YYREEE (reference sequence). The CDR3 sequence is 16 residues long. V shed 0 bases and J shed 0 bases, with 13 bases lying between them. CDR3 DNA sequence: TGTGCCAGCAGCTTGGCGCGTCGGGGTACCTCCTACGAGCAGTACTTC. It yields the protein CASSLARRGTSYEQYF.

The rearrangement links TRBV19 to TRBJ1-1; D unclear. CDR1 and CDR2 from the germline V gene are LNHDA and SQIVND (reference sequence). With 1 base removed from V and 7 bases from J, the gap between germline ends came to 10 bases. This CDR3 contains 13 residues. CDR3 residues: CASSIVVSGEAFF. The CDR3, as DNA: TGTGCCAGTAGTATAGTAGTCTCCGGTGAAGCTTTCTTT.

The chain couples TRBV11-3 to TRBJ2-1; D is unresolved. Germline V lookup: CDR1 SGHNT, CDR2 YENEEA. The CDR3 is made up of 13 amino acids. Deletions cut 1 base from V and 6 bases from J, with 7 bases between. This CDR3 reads CASSLVLGNEQFF. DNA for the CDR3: TGTGCCAGCAGCTTAGTCCTAGGCAATGAGCAGTTCTTC. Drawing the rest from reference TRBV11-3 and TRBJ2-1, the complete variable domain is EAGVVQSPRYKIIEKKQPVAFWCNPISGHNTLYWYLQNLGQGPELLIRYENEEAVDDSQLPKDRFSAERLKGVDSTLKIQPAELGDSAVYLCASSLVLGNEQFFGPGTRLTVL.

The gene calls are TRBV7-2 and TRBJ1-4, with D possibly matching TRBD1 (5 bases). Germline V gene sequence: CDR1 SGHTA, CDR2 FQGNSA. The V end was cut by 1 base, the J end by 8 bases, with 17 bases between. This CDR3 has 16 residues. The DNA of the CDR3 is TGTGCCAGCAGCTTAGTAAATTCCGGGTCAGGGGAAAAACTGTTTTTT. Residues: CASSLVNSGSGEKLFF.

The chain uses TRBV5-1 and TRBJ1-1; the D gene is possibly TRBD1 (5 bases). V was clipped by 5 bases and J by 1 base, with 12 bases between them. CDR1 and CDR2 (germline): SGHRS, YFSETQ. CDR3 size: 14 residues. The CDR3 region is CASRTGRANTEAFF. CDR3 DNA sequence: TGCGCCAGCAGAACCGGCAGGGCGAACACTGAAGCTTTCTTT.

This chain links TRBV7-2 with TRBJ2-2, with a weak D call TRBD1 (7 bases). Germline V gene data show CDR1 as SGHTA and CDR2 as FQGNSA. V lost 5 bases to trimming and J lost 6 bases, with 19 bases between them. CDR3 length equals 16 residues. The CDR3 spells CASSRQGGHGAGELFF. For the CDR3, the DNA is TGTGCCAGCAGCCGCCAGGGGGGACATGGCGCCGGGGAGCTGTTTTTT.

CDR3 amino acids: CAIAQGAYEQYF. The CDR3 nucleotides read TGTGCCATCGCTCAGGGGGCCTACGAGCAGTACTTC. V usage is TRBV6-5 and J usage is TRBJ2-7; 7 nucleotides agree with TRBD1. This CDR3 contains 12 residues. V lost 10 bases and J lost 2; bases outside the gene matches: 5. In germline, CDR1 is MNHEY, CDR2 SVGAGI.

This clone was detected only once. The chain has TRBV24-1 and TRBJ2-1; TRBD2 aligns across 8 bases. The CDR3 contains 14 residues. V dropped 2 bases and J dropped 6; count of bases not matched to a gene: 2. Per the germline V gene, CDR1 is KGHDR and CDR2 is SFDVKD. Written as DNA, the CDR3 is TGTGCCACCAGTGATTCCGGGACTAGCAATGAGCAGTTCTTC. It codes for CATSDSGTSNEQFF.

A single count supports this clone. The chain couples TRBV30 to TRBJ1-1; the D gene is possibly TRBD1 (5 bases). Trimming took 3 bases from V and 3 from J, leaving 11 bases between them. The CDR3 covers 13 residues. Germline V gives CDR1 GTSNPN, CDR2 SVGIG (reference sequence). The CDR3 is CAWSAGGDTEAFF. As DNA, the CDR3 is TGTGCCTGGAGCGCCGGGGGGGACACTGAAGCTTTCTTT.

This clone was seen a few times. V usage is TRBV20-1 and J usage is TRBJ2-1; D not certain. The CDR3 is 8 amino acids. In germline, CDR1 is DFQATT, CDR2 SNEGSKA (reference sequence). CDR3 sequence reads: CSLNEQFF. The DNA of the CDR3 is TGCAGCCTTAATGAGCAGTTCTTC.

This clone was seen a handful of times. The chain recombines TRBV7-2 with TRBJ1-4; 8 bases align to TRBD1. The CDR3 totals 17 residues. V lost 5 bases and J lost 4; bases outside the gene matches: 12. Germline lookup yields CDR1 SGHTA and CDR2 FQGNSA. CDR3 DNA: TGTGCCAGCAGCATAATGCCAGGGGGCCTAAGTAATGAAAAACTGTTTTTT. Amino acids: CASSIMPGGLSNEKLFF.

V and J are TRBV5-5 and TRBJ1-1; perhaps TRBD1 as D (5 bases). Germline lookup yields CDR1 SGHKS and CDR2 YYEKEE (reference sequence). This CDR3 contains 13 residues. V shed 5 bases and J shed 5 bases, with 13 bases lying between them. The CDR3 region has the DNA TGTGCCAGCAGTGGGAGGTGGGGGACTGAAGCTTTCTTT. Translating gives CASSGRWGTEAFF.

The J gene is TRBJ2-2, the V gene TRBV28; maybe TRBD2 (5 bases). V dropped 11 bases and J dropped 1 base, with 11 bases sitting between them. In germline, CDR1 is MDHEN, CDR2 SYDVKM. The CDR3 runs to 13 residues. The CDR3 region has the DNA TGTGCCTACGGGGAGCGGAACACCGGGGAGCTGTTTTTT. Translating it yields CAYGERNTGELFF.